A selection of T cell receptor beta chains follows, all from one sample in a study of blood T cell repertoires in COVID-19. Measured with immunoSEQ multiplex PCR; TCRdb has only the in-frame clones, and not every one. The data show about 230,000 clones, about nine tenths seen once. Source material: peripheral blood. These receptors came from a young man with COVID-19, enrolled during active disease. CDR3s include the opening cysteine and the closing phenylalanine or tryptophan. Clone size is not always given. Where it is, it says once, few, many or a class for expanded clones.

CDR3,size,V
CAWSRAGIGNTIYF,.,TRBV30
CASSQGGRGTEAFF,few,TRBV4-1
CATSSLQWAWRDDSPLHF,many,TRBV15
CASSLGRSSTDTQYF,.,TRBV18
CASSQGRRQSRPLHF,.,TRBV4-3
CASSSLGAGYGGELFF,.,TRBV5-5
CASSFSLTDTQYF,.,TRBV10-1
CASSPRQGVYEQYF,.,TRBV18
CATSRDSKGRGAYEQYF,.,TRBV15
CASSLKWAGGPTNYGYTF,.,TRBV27
CSVDGTSGYGYTF,.,TRBV29-1
CASSQEYRGSYEKLFF,.,TRBV4-1
CASSLTPGQANTEAFF,.,TRBV7-3
CASSVLGTAGDTQYF,.,TRBV9
CASSPRQTYGYTF,once,TRBV6-2/TRBV6-3
CASSPDWEQFF,.,TRBV18
CASSQVGDSPLHF,.,TRBV4-1
CASSLQEAPNTEAFF,.,TRBV7-9
CASSGTGTGVYNEQFF,.,TRBV6-1
CASSYDRYTDTQYF,.,TRBV7-2
CASSFNGYTF,.,TRBV28
CASSYPGLYSQPQHF,.,TRBV6-5
CASSPRFTSGREQFF,.,TRBV7-9
CASNRGGDTEAFF,.,TRBV7-9
CASSFQGDYGYTF,.,TRBV5-4
CASSTGTSPSVEQFF,.,TRBV18
CASNPDRLDYGYTF,.,TRBV5-1
CASSLVRSTNTGELFF,.,TRBV7-9
CASSLRGGLANYNEQFF,.,TRBV7-3
CASSLVTGIFANEQFF,.,TRBV7-2
CASSIRFLTVSGNTIYF,.,TRBV19